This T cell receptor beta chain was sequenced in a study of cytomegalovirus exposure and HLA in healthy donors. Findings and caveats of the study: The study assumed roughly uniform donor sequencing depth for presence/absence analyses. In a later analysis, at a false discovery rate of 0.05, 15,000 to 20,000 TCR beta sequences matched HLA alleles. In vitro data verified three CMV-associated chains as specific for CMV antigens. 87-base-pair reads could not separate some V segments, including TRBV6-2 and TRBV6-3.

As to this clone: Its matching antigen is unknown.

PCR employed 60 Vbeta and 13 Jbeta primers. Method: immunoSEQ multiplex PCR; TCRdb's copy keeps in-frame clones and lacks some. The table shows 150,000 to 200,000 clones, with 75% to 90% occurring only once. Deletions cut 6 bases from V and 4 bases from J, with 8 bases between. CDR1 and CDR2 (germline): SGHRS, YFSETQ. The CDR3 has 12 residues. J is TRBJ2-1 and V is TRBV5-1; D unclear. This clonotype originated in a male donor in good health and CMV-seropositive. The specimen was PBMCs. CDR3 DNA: TGCGCCAGCATGTCAGCGTACAATGAGCAGTTCTTC. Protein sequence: CASMSAYNEQFF.